This is a list of T cell receptor beta chains from one sample in a study of T cells in Graves' hyperthyroidism and ophthalmopathy. Via MiXCR, TCRdb re-called the multiplex PCR reads, giving one row per CDR3 protein. The table includes about 840,000 distinct CDR3 sequences, 38% detected once. Sequenced input: blood. These receptors all stem from a young man with Graves' hyperthyroidism. Each CDR3 is given with its conserved first and last residue. Each record gives: D gene, J gene, clone size, V gene, CDR3 DNA, CDR3 protein. D genes are given only for firm matches. Expanded clones are given a class, and other clones once, few, many or no size at all.

>-|TRBJ1-4|many|TRBV15
TGTGCCACCAGGGATAACAGGTGGGAGTTTTTT
CATRDNRWEFF
>-|TRBJ1-1|few|TRBV7-2
TGTGCCAGCACCGTAATATTTGGGGACACTGAAGCTTTCTTT
CASTVIFGDTEAFF
>-|TRBJ2-6|few|TRBV6-1
TGTGCCAGCGGTAGGAAGGCTGCGGGGGCCAACGTCCTGACTTTC
CASGRKAAGANVLTF
>TRBD2|TRBJ2-5|few|TRBV7-9
TGTGCCAGCAGCGCGGGGACTAGCGGGGGCCCATCGGGGGAGACCCAGTACTTC
CASSAGTSGGPSGETQYF
>-|TRBJ2-5|many|TRBV7-2
TGTGCCAGCAGCTCGGGCCTGACCCAGTACTTC
CASSSGLTQYF
>-|TRBJ1-1|many|TRBV29-1
TGCAGCTCCGAGGTGGACACTGAAGCTTTCTTT
CSSEVDTEAFF
>-|TRBJ2-2|many|TRBV29-1
TGCAGCGCTGAGGCGGGAACCGGGGAGCTGTTTTTT
CSAEAGTGELFF
>-|TRBJ1-6|-|TRBV10-3
TGTGCCATCTCCAGACAGGCCGATAATTCACCCCTCCACTTT
CAISRQADNSPLHF
>-|TRBJ2-2|many|TRBV10-3
TGTGCCATCACTGAATCAGGTTACACCGGGGAGCTGTTTTTT
CAITESGYTGELFF
>TRBD1|TRBJ1-2|-|TRBV11-2
TGCGCCAGCAGGGCGACAGGGGGCTACTATGGCTACACCTTC
CASRATGGYYGYTF
>-|TRBJ1-5|few|TRBV4-1
TGCGCCAGCAGCCAGATAGGGGATAGACAGCCCCAGCATTTT
CASSQIGDRQPQHF
>TRBD1|TRBJ2-7|-|TRBV7-9
TGTGCCAGCAGCTTATGGGACAGGGGGAAGGACGAGCAGTACTTC
CASSLWDRGKDEQYF
>-|TRBJ1-1|many|TRBV9
TGTGCCAGCGAGGAGCTAATGAACACTGAAGCTTTCTTT
CASEELMNTEAFF
>-|TRBJ2-2|many|TRBV29-1
TGCAGCGTTGTAGGGGCGGGCGGGGAGCTGTTTTTT
CSVVGAGGELFF
>TRBD1|TRBJ1-1|many|TRBV5-1
TGCGCCAGCAGCTTGACGACAGGGCCGAACACTGAAGCTTTCTTT
CASSLTTGPNTEAFF
>TRBD1|TRBJ1-2|-|TRBV15
TGTGCCACCAGCTGGACAGGCCTTTCTGGCTACACCTTC
CATSWTGLSGYTF
>TRBD1|TRBJ1-3|-|TRBV7-8
TGTGCCAGCCATAGGACAGGCTCTGGAAACACCATATATTTT
CASHRTGSGNTIYF
>-|TRBJ1-2|many|TRBV2
TGTGCCAGCAGTGAAGATCAGGGCCTTAACTATGGCTACACCTTC
CASSEDQGLNYGYTF
>TRBD1|TRBJ2-7|many|TRBV29-1
TGCAGCGTTGCAGACAGGGGTAGCTCCTACGAGCAGTACTTC
CSVADRGSSYEQYF
>-|TRBJ2-7|many|TRBV15
TGTGCCACCAGCCCCCGGCGGAGCACCCTCTACGAGCAGTACTTC
CATSPRRSTLYEQYF
>TRBD2|TRBJ2-2|-|TRBV5-6
TGTGCCAGCAGCTTCGGACTAGCGAACACCGGGGAGCTGTCTTTT
CASSFGLANTGELSF
>-|TRBJ2-2|-|TRBV12-3/TRBV12-4
TGTGCCAGCAGTTTGGTGGGAAAGACCGGGGAGCTGTTTTTT
CASSLVGKTGELFF
>-|TRBJ1-6|many|TRBV2
TGTGCCAGCACCGGGGACCTTAATTCACCCCTCCACTTT
CASTGDLNSPLHF
>-|TRBJ1-5|-|TRBV5-1
TGTGCCAGCAGCTCGGGGCGGGGAGGGGCGCAGCCCCAGCATTTT
CASSSGRGGAQPQHF
>-|TRBJ2-7|-|TRBV5-6
TGTGCCAGCAGCTCATGGACAGCCAAGTACGAGCAGTACTTC
CASSSWTAKYEQYF
>-|TRBJ1-2|few|TRBV12-3/TRBV12-4
TGTGCCAGCAGTAGAGGGACGAAAGGCTACACCTTC
CASSRGTKGYTF
>-|TRBJ2-7|many|TRBV2
TGTGCCAGCAGCGCCGGACGGCCCGACAGATACGAGCAGTACTTC
CASSAGRPDRYEQYF
>TRBD2|TRBJ2-7|-|TRBV14
TGTGCCAGCAGCCAAGACGCGACCGGGACTAAATCCTACGAGCAGTACTTC
CASSQDATGTKSYEQYF
>-|TRBJ1-1|-|TRBV25-1
TGCGCCAGCAGCCAAGGAGGCAGGTTGAACACTGAAGCTTTCTTT
CASSQGGRLNTEAFF
>-|TRBJ1-5|many|TRBV12-3/TRBV12-4
TGTGCCAGCAGTTTGACGGTAGGGAATCAGCCCCAGCATTTT
CASSLTVGNQPQHF